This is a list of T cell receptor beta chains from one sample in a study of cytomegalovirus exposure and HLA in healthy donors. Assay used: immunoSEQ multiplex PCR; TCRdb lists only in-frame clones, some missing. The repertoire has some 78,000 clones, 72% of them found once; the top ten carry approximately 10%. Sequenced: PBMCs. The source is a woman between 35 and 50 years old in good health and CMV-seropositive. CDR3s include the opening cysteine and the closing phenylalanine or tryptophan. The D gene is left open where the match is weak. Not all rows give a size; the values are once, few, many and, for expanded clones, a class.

CDR3: CAWSATAYYGYTF
DNA: TGTGCCTGGAGTGCGACAGCTTACTATGGCTACACCTTC
D: -
J: TRBJ1-2
V: TRBV30
size: -

CDR3: CASSEGTGGYGYTF
DNA: TGTGCCAGCAGTGAGGGTACAGGGGGATATGGCTACACCTTC
D: TRBD1
J: TRBJ1-2
V: TRBV6-1
size: -

CDR3: CASSLGVSDNQPQHF
DNA: TGCGCCAGCAGCTTGGGAGTAAGCGACAATCAGCCCCAGCATTTT
D: -
J: TRBJ1-5
V: TRBV5-1
size: -

CDR3: CASSLAGAPATYEQYF
DNA: TGTGCCAGCAGCTTAGCGGGGGCACCAGCAACCTACGAGCAGTACTTC
D: -
J: TRBJ2-7
V: TRBV7-8
size: -

CDR3: CASSLRQLPQHF
DNA: TGTGCCAGCAGTTTACGACAGCTTCCCCAGCATTTT
D: -
J: TRBJ1-5
V: TRBV28
size: -

CDR3: CASSGQGIVGRGDTQYF
DNA: TGTGCCAGCAGTGGACAGGGAATAGTCGGGCGAGGAGATACGCAGTATTTT
D: TRBD1
J: TRBJ2-3
V: TRBV2
size: -

CDR3: CASSVAVGPDTQYF
DNA: TGCGCCAGCAGCGTAGCGGTTGGCCCAGATACGCAGTATTTT
D: -
J: TRBJ2-3
V: TRBV5-1
size: -

CDR3: CATRDTGPSNQPQHF
DNA: TGTGCCACCAGAGATACAGGCCCCAGCAATCAGCCCCAGCATTTT
D: -
J: TRBJ1-5
V: TRBV27
size: -

CDR3: CSVGPNFGTEAFF
DNA: TGCAGCGTTGGCCCTAATTTCGGCACTGAAGCTTTCTTT
D: -
J: TRBJ1-1
V: TRBV29-1
size: once

CDR3: CAWTRQLNTEAFF
DNA: TGTGCCTGGACAAGACAGCTGAACACTGAAGCTTTCTTT
D: -
J: TRBJ1-1
V: TRBV30
size: -

CDR3: CSGMDSLNTEAFF
DNA: TGCAGCGGCATGGACAGCTTGAACACTGAAGCTTTCTTT
D: -
J: TRBJ1-1
V: TRBV29-1
size: few

CDR3: CASSKRTGDTQYF
DNA: TGTGCCAGCAGCAAACGGACAGGGGATACGCAGTATTTT
D: TRBD1
J: TRBJ2-3
V: TRBV9
size: few

CDR3: CASSLATDSGNTIYF
DNA: TGTGCCAGCAGCTTAGCAACAGACTCTGGAAACACCATATATTTT
D: -
J: TRBJ1-3
V: TRBV7-8
size: -

CDR3: CAWSVGVLDEAFF
DNA: TGTGCCTGGAGTGTAGGGGTTTTAGATGAAGCTTTCTTT
D: -
J: TRBJ1-1
V: TRBV30
size: -

CDR3: CASSKPTENYGYTF
DNA: TGTGCCAGCAGCAAGCCCACGGAGAACTATGGCTACACCTTC
D: -
J: TRBJ1-2
V: TRBV7-2
size: -

CDR3: CASSQLAGGPYEQYF
DNA: TGTGCCAGCAGCCAACTAGCGGGAGGGCCGTACGAGCAGTACTTC
D: TRBD2
J: TRBJ2-7
V: TRBV6-5
size: few

CDR3: CASSQRDRGSYEQYF
DNA: TGTGCCAGCTCACAACGGGACAGGGGGAGCTACGAGCAGTACTTC
D: TRBD1
J: TRBJ2-7
V: TRBV18
size: -

CDR3: CASSPDRGRETQYF
DNA: TGCGCCAGCAGCCCCGACAGGGGGCGGGAGACCCAGTACTTC
D: TRBD1
J: TRBJ2-5
V: TRBV4-3
size: -